These 27 T cell receptor beta chains were all obtained from the same sample, sequenced in a study of Ad26.COV2.S vaccination and SARS-CoV-2 variants. TCRdb's copy holds only in-frame clones and misses some; the assay was immunoSEQ multiplex PCR. The repertoire includes hundreds of thousands of clones, approximately 88% of them detected once, and about 1.5% sits in the top ten. Documented treatment: about 20 received Ad26.COV2.S at low or high dose, single or two shots; 5 received placebo; per-sample allocation not given. Sampling took place 63 days after the first vaccine or placebo injection. The sample consisted of peripheral blood, taken in a trial of Ad26.COV2.S vaccine versus placebo. These receptors were taken from a person aged 18-60 years who received the Ad26.COV2.S COVID-19 vaccine or a placebo.

The chain joins TRBV27 to TRBJ2-5; D is perhaps TRBD2 (6 bases). The CDR3 consists of 17 residues. Germline V gene data show CDR1 as MNHEY and CDR2 as SMNVEV (reference sequence). Trimming cost V 2 bases and J 0 bases, with 16 bases left between them. The CDR3, as DNA: TGTGCCAGCAGTTTAACTAGCCAGGGTGCTAACCAAGAGACCCAGTACTTC. Amino acid sequence: CASSLTSQGANQETQYF.

This chain links TRBV7-2 with TRBJ2-1; a weak D match, TRBD2 (5 bases). Germline V CDR1 and CDR2: SGHTA, FQGNSA. This CDR3 comprises 14 residues. Trimming pared 1 base from V and 4 bases from J, leaving 8 bases between. CDR3 DNA: TGTGCCAGCAGCTTAGGACTACCGTACAATGAGCAGTTCTTC. This sequence encodes CASSLGLPYNEQFF.

The chain uses TRBV5-4 and TRBJ2-7; the D call may be TRBD1 or TRBD2 (6 bases each). Germline CDR1 reads SGHNT; CDR2 reads YYREEE (reference sequence). The CDR3 totals 12 residues. Trimming stripped 4 bases from V and 6 bases from J, with 11 bases between. DNA for the CDR3: TGTGCCAGCAGCCAAGGGGGAGGCGAGCAGTACTTC. It specifies CASSQGGGEQYF.

This chain connects TRBV25-1 to TRBJ1-6; 9 nucleotides line up with TRBD1. Germline V lookup: CDR1 MGHDK, CDR2 SYGVNS. The CDR3 totals 15 residues. The ends lost 7 bases at V and 10 bases at J; junction bases unmatched: 11. The CDR3 is CASKKSGQGLSPLHF. In nucleotides, the CDR3 is TGTGCCAGCAAAAAATCGGGACAGGGCTTATCACCCCTCCACTTT. Together with reference TRBV25-1 and TRBJ1-6, the CDR3 gives the full variable domain: EADIYQTPRYLVIGTGKKITLECSQTMGHDKMYWYQQDPGMELHLIHYSYGVNSTEKGDLSSESTVSRIRTEHFPLTLESARPSHTSQYLCASKKSGQGLSPLHFGNGTRLTVT.

The rearrangement uses TRBV4-3 and TRBJ2-1, with unresolved D. CDR3 length equals 16 residues. V gave up 0 bases and J gave up 9 bases, with 18 bases separating them. Germline CDR1 LGHNA, CDR2 YSLEER. DNA for the CDR3: TGCGCCAGCAGCCAAGATCTTCGGAAGAGCCAGGTTGAGCAGTTCTTC. Translating it yields CASSQDLRKSQVEQFF.

This chain joins TRBV19 and TRBJ2-3; a weak D match, TRBD2 (5 bases). Germline V gene data show CDR1 as LNHDA and CDR2 as SQIVND (reference sequence). The CDR3 is 15 amino acids. Trimming pared 6 bases from V and 0 bases from J, leaving 13 bases between. The CDR3 sequence is CASRDYPTSTDTQYF. The CDR3 DNA reads as TGTGCCAGTAGAGACTACCCTACTAGCACAGATACGCAGTATTTT.

The gene calls are TRBV5-4 and TRBJ1-1; D is unclear. The CDR3 totals 12 residues. Trimming cost V 0 bases and J 10 bases, with 10 bases left between them. In germline, CDR1 is SGHNT, CDR2 YYREEE (reference sequence). The CDR3 nucleotides are TGTGCCAGCAGCTTGGTGGCAGGACGAGCTTTCTTT. Translating it yields CASSLVAGRAFF.

This CDR3 is CASSAHLGETQYF. The DNA for the CDR3 is TGTGCCAGCAGCGCTCATTTAGGAGAGACCCAGTACTTC. V is TRBV9 and J is TRBJ2-5; D not certain. The CDR3 has 13 residues. CDR1 is SGDLS, CDR2 YYNGEE, per germline. The ends were cut back, 3 bases at V and 4 bases at J, with 10 bases in the middle.

Of note for this clone: This sample includes further DNA sequences coding for the same CDR3. The genes are TRBV30 and TRBJ1-1; D remains unclear. Trimming left V 0 bases short and J 4 bases short, with 3 bases between. The CDR3 totals 11 residues. Germline V gene sequence: CDR1 GTSNPN, CDR2 SVGIG (reference sequence). The CDR3 DNA is TGTGCCTGGAGTGTTTCCACTGAAGCTTTCTTT. This codes for CAWSVSTEAFF.

This chain connects TRBV6-5 to TRBJ2-7; no reliable D call. Germline-derived CDR1 and CDR2 are MNHEY and SVGAGI. This CDR3 is built from 15 residues. V shed 0 bases and J shed 0 bases, with 9 bases lying between them. CDR3 in amino acids: CASSYSGQVSYEQYF. CDR3 DNA sequence: TGTGCCAGCAGTTACTCAGGGCAGGTCTCCTACGAGCAGTACTTC.

This chain uses TRBV19 with TRBJ1-2, with 9 positions matching TRBD1. Trimming removed 6 bases from V and 4 bases from J; junction bases left unmatched: 12. The CDR3 contains 16 residues. Per the germline V gene, CDR1 is LNHDA and CDR2 is SQIVND (reference sequence). This chain's CDR3 is CASSLYRGTGIYGYTF. The CDR3 region has the DNA TGTGCCAGTAGCCTGTATAGGGGGACAGGGATCTATGGCTACACCTTC.

This sequence joins TRBV4-1 and TRBJ1-4; D call uncertain. Per germline, CDR1 MGHRA and CDR2 YSYEKL. Trimming stripped 3 bases from V and 10 bases from J, with 15 bases between. This CDR3 is built from 14 residues. The CDR3: CASSQLFESGKLFF. Written as DNA, the CDR3 is TGCGCCAGCAGCCAGCTATTTGAGAGCGGAAAACTGTTTTTT.

This rearrangement joins TRBV6-5 to TRBJ2-7; the match to TRBD2 covers 8 bases. V dropped 5 bases and J dropped 0; count of bases not matched to a gene: 3. CDR1 and CDR2 (germline): MNHEY, SVGAGI. CDR3 size: 14 residues. The CDR3 DNA is TGTGCCAGCAGTACGGGGGGGAGCTCCTACGAGCAGTACTTC. It specifies CASSTGGSSYEQYF.

V usage is TRBV6-5 and J usage is TRBJ1-4; TRBD1 aligns across 7 bases. CDR1 is MNHEY and CDR2 is SVGAGI in the germline V gene. J was trimmed by 3 bases and V by 7 bases; bases with no gene match: 8. The CDR3 runs 15 residues. CDR3 DNA: TGTGCCAGCACCCACACCGGGACAGCTAATGAAAAACTGTTTTTT. Amino acid sequence: CASTHTGTANEKLFF.

The J gene is TRBJ2-1, the V gene TRBV7-2; the match to TRBD1 covers 9 bases. The CDR3 covers 16 residues. Germline CDR1 and CDR2: SGHTA and FQGNSA. V lost 5 bases to trimming and J lost 3 bases; unmatched junction nucleotides: 8. The DNA for the CDR3 is TGTGCCAGCAGCCCCGGGACAGGGTTAGGCTACAATGAGCAGTTCTTC. Translation: CASSPGTGLGYNEQFF.

V usage is TRBV14 and J usage is TRBJ2-7; either TRBD1 or TRBD2 may fit D (5 bases each). The CDR3 is 14 amino acids. V gave up 0 bases and J gave up 1 base, with 7 bases separating them. Germline CDR1 reads SGHDN; CDR2 reads FVKESK. CDR3 DNA: TGTGCCAGCAGCCAAGACAGGGAGTCCTACGAGCAGTACTTC. Residues: CASSQDRESYEQYF.

The V gene is TRBV7-2, the J gene TRBJ2-5, with 7 bases lining up with TRBD2. The CDR3 sequence is 14 residues long. Germline V CDR1 and CDR2: SGHTA, FQGNSA. V shed 2 bases, J shed 7 bases, and the junction held 7 bases outside the gene matches. This CDR3 reads CASSLYSGEGTQYF. The DNA of the CDR3 is TGTGCCAGCAGCTTATACTCTGGGGAGGGGACCCAGTACTTC. The whole variable domain, filled in from reference TRBV7-2 and TRBJ2-5, reads GAGVSQSPSNKVTEKGKDVELRCDPISGHTALYWYRQSLGQGLEFLIYFQGNSAPDKSGLPSDRFSAERTGGSVSTLTIQRTQQEDSAVYLCASSLYSGEGTQYFGPGTRLLVL.

The genes are TRBV6-5 and TRBJ2-7; D possibly corresponds to TRBD2 (6 bases). Germline V gene data show CDR1 as MNHEY and CDR2 as SVGAGI. Trimming removed 0 bases at V and 4 bases at J, with 13 bases between. The CDR3 length is 15 residues. The CDR3 sequence: CASSYSGGFFYEQYF. DNA of the CDR3: TGTGCCAGCAGTTACTCGGGAGGCTTTTTTTACGAGCAGTACTTC.

The chain is built from TRBV7-9 and TRBJ1-1; 7 nucleotides align to TRBD1. Per germline, CDR1 SEHNR and CDR2 FQNEAQ (reference sequence). CDR3 size: 15 residues. After removal of 5 bases from V and 1 base from J, the junction contained 7 bases not matched to a gene. CDR3 sequence reads: CASSPADRANTEAFF. DNA of the CDR3: TGTGCCAGCAGCCCGGCCGACAGGGCGAACACTGAAGCTTTCTTT.

The chain combines TRBV19 with TRBJ1-5; tentative D call: TRBD1 (6 bases). This CDR3 comprises 15 residues. Looked up from germline, CDR1 is LNHDA and CDR2 is SQIVND (reference sequence). V was trimmed by 0 bases and J by 5 bases, leaving 11 bases between them. The CDR3 protein is CASSIDWGAHQPQHF. The CDR3 DNA follows: TGTGCCAGTAGTATAGATTGGGGGGCCCATCAGCCCCAGCATTTT.

V gene TRBV7-2 combines with J gene TRBJ1-3, with 11 bases that match TRBD1. The germline V gene has CDR1 SGHTA and CDR2 FQGNSA. The V gene end was trimmed by 5 bases and the J gene end by 0 bases; junction bases not matched to a gene: 9. There are 18 residues in the CDR3. CDR3 nucleotides: TGTGCCAGCAGCAGGACAGGGGGCAATGTTTTCTCTGGAAACACCATATATTTT. Encoded protein: CASSRTGGNVFSGNTIYF.

The chain employs TRBV7-9 and TRBJ2-2; D is unclear. The CDR3 consists of 15 residues. Germline CDR1 and CDR2: SEHNR and FQNEAQ (reference sequence). V was clipped by 1 base and J by 6 bases, with 12 bases between them. CDR3 sequence reads: CASSLEGTPPGELFF. The CDR3 DNA is TGTGCCAGCAGCTTAGAAGGCACCCCTCCCGGGGAGCTGTTTTTT.

This clone was counted once. The chain couples TRBV30 to TRBJ1-4; 8 positions match TRBD1. The germline V gene encodes CDR1 GTSNPN and CDR2 SVGIG (reference sequence). The CDR3 has 14 residues. J lost 8 bases, V lost 0 bases, and 5 bases had no gene match. The CDR3 DNA reads TGTGCCTGGAGTGTTGCGGACAGGGTGGAAAAACTGTTTTTT. Encoded protein: CAWSVADRVEKLFF.

The chain has TRBV29-1 and TRBJ1-1, with D maybe TRBD1 (5 bases). The CDR3 is 13 residues long. Germline values: CDR1 SQVTM, CDR2 ANQGSEA. The V end lost 7 bases, the J end lost 1 base, and 13 bases lay between the germline ends. CDR3 in DNA: TGCAGCGCCCGCCGACAGACGAACACTGAAGCTTTCTTT. Encoded protein: CSARRQTNTEAFF.

The rearrangement uses TRBV19 and TRBJ2-1; perhaps TRBD2 as D (5 bases). Germline values: CDR1 LNHDA, CDR2 SQIVND (reference sequence). The CDR3 has 15 residues. The V and J ends lost 2 bases and 10 bases respectively, with 18 bases between them. The CDR3 bases are TGTGCCAGTAGTATAATCTCCCGGCGGGCCGACGAGCAGTTCTTC. Residues: CASSIISRRADEQFF.

The chain has TRBV19 and TRBJ2-2; D tentatively fits TRBD1 or TRBD2 (5 bases each). The germline CDR1 and CDR2 sequences are LNHDA and SQIVND (reference sequence). V lost 7 bases and J 4 bases, leaving 19 bases between the germline ends. There are 16 residues in the CDR3. The CDR3 loop is CASTLEAGWATGELFF. The CDR3 DNA follows: TGTGCCAGTACACTGGAGGCAGGGTGGGCCACCGGGGAGCTGTTTTTT.

The J gene is TRBJ2-5, the V gene TRBV18; 8 positions match TRBD2. Unmatched junction bases numbered 6, after V lost 1 base and J lost 5 bases. The CDR3 is 15 amino acids. The V gene's germline CDR1 is KGHSH and CDR2 LQKENI. The CDR3 loop reads CASSPRAGEGETQYF. CDR3 sequence (DNA): TGTGCCAGCTCACCACGAGCGGGAGAGGGGGAGACCCAGTACTTC.